This paragraph reports one T cell receptor (beta chain). Its antigen remains unidentified. These data are taken from a study of cytomegalovirus exposure and HLA in healthy donors. At the level of the study: Membership in the Caucasian-associated ancestry cluster was found for 81% of 300 to 500 genotyped donors. General study points: It was taken for granted in presence/absence analyses that sequencing depth across donors was roughly uniform.

PCR was performed using 60 Vbeta and 13 Jbeta primers. Repertoires were generated with immunoSEQ multiplex PCR, while TCRdb's copy carries only in-frame clones and drops some. The table includes roughly 180,000 clones, around 74% detected once. Germline loops: CDR1 GTSNPN, CDR2 SVGIG (reference sequence). The CDR3 covers 12 residues. This sequence joins TRBV30 and TRBJ1-2; a possible D gene is TRBD1 (6 bases). This sequence originates from a female donor in good health and CMV-seronegative. The specimen was PBMCs. CDR3 in amino acids: CAGGRQAYGYTF. CDR3 nucleotide sequence: TGTGCGGGGGGGAGACAGGCCTATGGCTACACCTTC.